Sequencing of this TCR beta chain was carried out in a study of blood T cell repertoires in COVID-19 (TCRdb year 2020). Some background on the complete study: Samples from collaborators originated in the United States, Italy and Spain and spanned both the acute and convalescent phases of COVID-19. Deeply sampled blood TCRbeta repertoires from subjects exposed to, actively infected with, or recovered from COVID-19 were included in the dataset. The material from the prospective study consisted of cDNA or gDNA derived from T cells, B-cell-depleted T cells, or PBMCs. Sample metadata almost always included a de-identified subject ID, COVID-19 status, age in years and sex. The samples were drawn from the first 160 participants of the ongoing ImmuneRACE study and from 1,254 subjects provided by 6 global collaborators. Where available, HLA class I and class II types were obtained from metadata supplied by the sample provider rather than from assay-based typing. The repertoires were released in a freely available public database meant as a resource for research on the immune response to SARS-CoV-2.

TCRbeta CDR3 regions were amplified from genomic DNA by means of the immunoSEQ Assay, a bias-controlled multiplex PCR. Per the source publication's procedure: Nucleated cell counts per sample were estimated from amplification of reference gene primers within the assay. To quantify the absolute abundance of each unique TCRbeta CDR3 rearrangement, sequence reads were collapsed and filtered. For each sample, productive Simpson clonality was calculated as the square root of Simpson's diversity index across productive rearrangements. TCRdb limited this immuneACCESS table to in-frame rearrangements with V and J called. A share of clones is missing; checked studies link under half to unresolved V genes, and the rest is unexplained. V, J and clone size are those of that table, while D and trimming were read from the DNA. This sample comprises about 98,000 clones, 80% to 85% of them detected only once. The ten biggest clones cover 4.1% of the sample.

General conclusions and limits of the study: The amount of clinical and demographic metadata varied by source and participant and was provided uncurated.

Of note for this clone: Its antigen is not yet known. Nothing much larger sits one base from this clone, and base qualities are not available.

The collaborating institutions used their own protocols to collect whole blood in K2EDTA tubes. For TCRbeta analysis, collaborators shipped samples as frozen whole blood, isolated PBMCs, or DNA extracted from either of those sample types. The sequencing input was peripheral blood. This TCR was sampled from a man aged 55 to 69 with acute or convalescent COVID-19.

The DNA reads TGTGCCACCAGAACAGGGACCGGGGAGCTGTTTTTT. It specifies CATRTGTGELFF. This sequence uses TRBV24-1 and TRBJ2-2; the best D guess is TRBD1, with 6 bases matching. The CDR3 sequence holds 12 residues, the cysteine and phenylalanine included. The only DNA kept is the CDR3, 36 bases in frame from the first base. The germline V gene specifies KGHDR as CDR1 and SFDVKD as CDR2. Trimming costs V 7 bases and J 5 bases, and their ends lie 7 bases apart.